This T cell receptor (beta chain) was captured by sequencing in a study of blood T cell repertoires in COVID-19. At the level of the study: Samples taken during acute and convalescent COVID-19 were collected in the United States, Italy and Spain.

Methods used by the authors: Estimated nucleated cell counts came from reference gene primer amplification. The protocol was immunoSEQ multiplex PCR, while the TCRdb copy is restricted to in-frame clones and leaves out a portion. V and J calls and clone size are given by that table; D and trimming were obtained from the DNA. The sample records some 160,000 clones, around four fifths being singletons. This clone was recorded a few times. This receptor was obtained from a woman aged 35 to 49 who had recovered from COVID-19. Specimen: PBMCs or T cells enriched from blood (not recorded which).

The CDR3 here is CASTPPEGRRTDTQYF. Here the CDR3 DNA reads TGTGCCAGCACCCCCCCGGAGGGCAGGAGAACAGATACGCAGTATTTT. The rearrangement joins TRBV7-9 to TRBJ2-3, with TRBD2 as a possible D gene (6 bases). The CDR3 loop spans 16 amino acids. V gave up 7 bases and J gave up 3 bases, with 20 bases separating them. Germline CDR1 SEHNR, CDR2 FQNEAQ (reference sequence).